This TCR beta chain originates from a study of CD8+CD57+ T cells in acquired aplastic anemia (dated 2018 in TCRdb). General notes on the study: On average, sorted CD4+ and CD8+ cells yielded around 3.4 ug of extracted DNA, with a range of about 0.19 to 30 ug. For healthy donor samples, the average read count was about 10 million for CD4+ cells and 11 million to 13 million for CD8+ cells. Broader findings and caveats from the paper: Patients and healthy controls showed no significant difference in CD8+ Simpson's diversity (P=0.060). Although some 28 CD8+ CDR3 sequences were shared by patients and controls, these sequences appeared highly expressed in patients and within the immunodominant clones of patients.

As for this clonotype: Its specific antigen is unknown. Per-base quality was not reported, and no clone a single base away is much larger than it.

In the study, sorted CD4+ and CD8+ blood T cells from patients with severe aplastic anemia and from healthy subjects underwent deep sequencing of TCR repertoires. Ficoll-Paque density gradient centrifugation was used to isolate peripheral blood mononuclear cells. Before DNA extraction, CD4+ and CD8+ T cells were sorted by FACS or by magnetic beads. The junction shows trimming of 6 bases on V and 1 base on J, plus 13 bases between the germline ends. The CDR3 has 15 amino acids, counting the end cysteine and phenylalanine. CDR3 DNA is the only sequence kept; it has 45 bases, read in frame from the first base. The germline V gene yields SNHLY for CDR1 and FYNNEI for CDR2. TCR beta VDJ combination and CDR3 sequence profiling used genomic DNA as the template. An Illumina HiSeq 2000 was the platform used for TCR repertoire sequencing. In the original analysis: TRBV/TRBJ rearrangement plots, CDR3 size and DJ length profiles, and Simpson's diversity index were used to assess repertoires. The most abundant DNA sequence in the deep sequencing data was taken as the immunodominant clone. CDR3 amino acid sequences were checked for sharing between subjects and were compared against published repertoires and the VDJdb database. TCRdb reworked the public reads: Q25 trimming with fastp, MiXCR clone assembly, productive beta chains retained. A single entry per CDR3 protein holds the most common genes and DNA from its merged rows. The V and J calls, along with clone size, are taken from TCRdb and not from the paper's own processing. Recorded for this sample are some 200,000 distinct CDR3 sequences; approximately 35% of them occurred a single time. 0.95% to 1.3% of the sample is held by the ten biggest clonotypes.

The receptor's source is a human donor in good health, serving as a control. Material for sequencing was sorted CD4+, CD8+, or CD8+CD57+ T cells (not recorded which) from PBMCs. In this chain, TRBV2 is recombined with TRBJ2-1; a weak D assignment points to TRBD2 (6 bases agree). The nucleotides are TGTGCCAGCAGACAACTAGCAGGTTCCTACAATGAGCAGTTCTTC. This gives the protein CASRQLAGSYNEQFF.